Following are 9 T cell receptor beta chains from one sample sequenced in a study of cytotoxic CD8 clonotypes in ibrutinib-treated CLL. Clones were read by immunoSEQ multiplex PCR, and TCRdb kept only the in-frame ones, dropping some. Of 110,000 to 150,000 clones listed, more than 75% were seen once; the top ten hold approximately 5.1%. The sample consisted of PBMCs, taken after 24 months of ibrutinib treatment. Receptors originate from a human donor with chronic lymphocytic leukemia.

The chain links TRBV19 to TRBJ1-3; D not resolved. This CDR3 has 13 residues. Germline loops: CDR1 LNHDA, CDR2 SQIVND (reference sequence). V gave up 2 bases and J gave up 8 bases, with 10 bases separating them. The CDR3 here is CASSIISGDTIYF. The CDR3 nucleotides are TGTGCCAGTAGTATAATCTCCGGGGACACCATATATTTT.

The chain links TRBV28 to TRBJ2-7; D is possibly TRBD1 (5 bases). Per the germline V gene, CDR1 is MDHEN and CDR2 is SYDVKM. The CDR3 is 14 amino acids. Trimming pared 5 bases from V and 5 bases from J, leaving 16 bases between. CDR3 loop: CASSLGGRVHEQYF. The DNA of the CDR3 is TGTGCCAGCAGTCTAGGTGGCAGGGTCCACGAGCAGTACTTC.

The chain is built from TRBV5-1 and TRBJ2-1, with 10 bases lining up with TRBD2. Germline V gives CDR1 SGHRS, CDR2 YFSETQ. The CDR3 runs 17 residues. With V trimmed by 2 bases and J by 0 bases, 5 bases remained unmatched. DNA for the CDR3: TGCGCCAGCAGCTTTGGAGCGGGGGGGAGCTCCTACAATGAGCAGTTCTTC. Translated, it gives CASSFGAGGSSYNEQFF.

CDR3 loop: CASSHWAMWDTQYF. The CDR3 DNA reads as TGCGCCAGCAGCCACTGGGCCATGTGGGATACGCAGTATTTT. The rearrangement uses TRBV4-1 and TRBJ2-3; the D is unclear. The germline V gene has CDR1 MGHRA and CDR2 YSYEKL. V was trimmed by 3 bases and J by 6 bases, leaving 13 bases between them. The CDR3 runs to 14 residues.

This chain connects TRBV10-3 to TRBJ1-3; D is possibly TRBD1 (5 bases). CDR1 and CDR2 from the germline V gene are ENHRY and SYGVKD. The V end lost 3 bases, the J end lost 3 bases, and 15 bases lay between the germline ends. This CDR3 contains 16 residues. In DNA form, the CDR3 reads TGTGCCATCAGTGATCCAGGGAAACCCAGTGGAAACACCATATATTTT. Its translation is CAISDPGKPSGNTIYF.

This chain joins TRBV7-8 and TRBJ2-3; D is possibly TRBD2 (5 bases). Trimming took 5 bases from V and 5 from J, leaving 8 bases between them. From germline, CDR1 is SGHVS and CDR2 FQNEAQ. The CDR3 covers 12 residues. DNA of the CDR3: TGTGCCAGCAGCCAAGGAGGAGATACGCAGTATTTT. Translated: CASSQGGDTQYF.

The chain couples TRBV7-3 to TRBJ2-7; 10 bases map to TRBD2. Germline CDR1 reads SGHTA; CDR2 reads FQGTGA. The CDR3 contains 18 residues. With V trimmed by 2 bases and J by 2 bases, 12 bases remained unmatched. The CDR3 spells CASSLGSGRPGDAYEQYF. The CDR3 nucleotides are TGTGCCAGCAGCTTAGGTAGCGGGAGGCCCGGGGACGCCTACGAGCAGTACTTC.

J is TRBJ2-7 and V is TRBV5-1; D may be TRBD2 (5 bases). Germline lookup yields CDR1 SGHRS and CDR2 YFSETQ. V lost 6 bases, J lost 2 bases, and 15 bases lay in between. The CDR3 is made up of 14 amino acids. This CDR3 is CASTRTSGPYEQYF. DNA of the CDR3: TGCGCCAGCACCAGGACTTCAGGACCCTACGAGCAGTACTTC.

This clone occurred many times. The CDR3 loop reads CASSFHTDTQYF. The DNA for the CDR3 is TGTGCCAGCAGCTTTCACACAGATACGCAGTATTTT. J is TRBJ2-3 and V is TRBV11-3; D gene uncertain. CDR1 and CDR2 (germline): SGHNT, YENEEA. The CDR3 loop spans 12 amino acids. V lost 3 bases and J 2 bases, leaving 3 bases between the germline ends.